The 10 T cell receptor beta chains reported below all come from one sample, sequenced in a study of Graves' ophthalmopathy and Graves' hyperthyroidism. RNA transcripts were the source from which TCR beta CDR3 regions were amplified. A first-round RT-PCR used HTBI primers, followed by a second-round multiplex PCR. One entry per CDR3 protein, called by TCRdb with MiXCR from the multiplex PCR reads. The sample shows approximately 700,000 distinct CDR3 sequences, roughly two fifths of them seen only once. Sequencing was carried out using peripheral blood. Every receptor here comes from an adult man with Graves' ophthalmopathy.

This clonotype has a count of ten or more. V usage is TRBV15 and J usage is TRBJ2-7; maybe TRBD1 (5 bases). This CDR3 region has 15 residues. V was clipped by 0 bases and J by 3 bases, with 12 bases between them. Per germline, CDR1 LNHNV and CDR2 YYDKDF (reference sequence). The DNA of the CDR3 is TGTGCCACCAGCAGAGAGAGGCAGGGAAGCTACGAGCAGTACTTC. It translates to CATSRERQGSYEQYF.

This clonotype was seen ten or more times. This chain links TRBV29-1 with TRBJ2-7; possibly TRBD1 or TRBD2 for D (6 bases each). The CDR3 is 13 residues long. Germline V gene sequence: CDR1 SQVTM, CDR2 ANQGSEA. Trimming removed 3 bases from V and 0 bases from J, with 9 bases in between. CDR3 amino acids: CSVEEGGSYEQYF. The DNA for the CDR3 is TGCAGCGTTGAGGAGGGGGGCTCCTACGAGCAGTACTTC.

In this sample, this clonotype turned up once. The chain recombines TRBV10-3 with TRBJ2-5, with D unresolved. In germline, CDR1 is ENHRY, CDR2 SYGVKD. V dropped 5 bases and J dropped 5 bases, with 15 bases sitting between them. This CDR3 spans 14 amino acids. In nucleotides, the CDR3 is TGTGCCATCAGTTACTTCCGGGCCCCCGAGACCCAGTACTTC. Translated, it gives CAISYFRAPETQYF.

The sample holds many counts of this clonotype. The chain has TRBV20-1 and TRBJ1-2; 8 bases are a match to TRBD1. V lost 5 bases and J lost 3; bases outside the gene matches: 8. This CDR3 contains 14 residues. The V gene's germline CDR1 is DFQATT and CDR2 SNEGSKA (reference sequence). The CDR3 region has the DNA TGCAGTGCTCCAGACGGGACAGGCCACTATGGCTACACCTTC. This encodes CSAPDGTGHYGYTF.

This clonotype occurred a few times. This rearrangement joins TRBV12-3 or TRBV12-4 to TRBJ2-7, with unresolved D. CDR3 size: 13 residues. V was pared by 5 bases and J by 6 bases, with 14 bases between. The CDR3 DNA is TGTGCCAGCAGTCCCTTAGTTGCGTCCGAGCAGTACTTC. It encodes CASSPLVASEQYF.

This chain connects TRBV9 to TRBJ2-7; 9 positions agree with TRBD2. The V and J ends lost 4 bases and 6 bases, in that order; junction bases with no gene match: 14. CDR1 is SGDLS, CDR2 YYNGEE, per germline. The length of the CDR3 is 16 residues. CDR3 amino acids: CASSLLAGDGVGEQYF. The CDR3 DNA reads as TGTGCCAGCAGCCTTTTAGCGGGAGACGGAGTTGGCGAGCAGTACTTC.

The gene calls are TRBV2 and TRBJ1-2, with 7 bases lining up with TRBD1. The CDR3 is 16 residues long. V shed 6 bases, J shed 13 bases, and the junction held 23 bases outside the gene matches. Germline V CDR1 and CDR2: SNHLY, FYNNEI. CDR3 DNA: TGTGCCAGCAGAGACAACAGGGGTACTCAAACGGCGGTACCCACCTTC. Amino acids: CASRDNRGTQTAVPTF.

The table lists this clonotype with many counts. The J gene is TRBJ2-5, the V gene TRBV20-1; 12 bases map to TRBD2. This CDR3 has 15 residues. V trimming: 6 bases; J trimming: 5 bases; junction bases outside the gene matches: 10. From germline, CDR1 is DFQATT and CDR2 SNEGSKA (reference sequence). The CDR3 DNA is TGCAGTGCCACCACGACTAGCGGGAGTCGGGAGACCCAGTACTTC. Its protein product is CSATTTSGSRETQYF.

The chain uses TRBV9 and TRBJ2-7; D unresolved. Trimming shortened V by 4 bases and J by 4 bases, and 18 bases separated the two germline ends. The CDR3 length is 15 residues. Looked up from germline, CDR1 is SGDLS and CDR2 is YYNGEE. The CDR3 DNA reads TGTGCCAGCAGCCTGCAACAGAGCTCTTTGTACGAGCAGTACTTC. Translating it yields CASSLQQSSLYEQYF.

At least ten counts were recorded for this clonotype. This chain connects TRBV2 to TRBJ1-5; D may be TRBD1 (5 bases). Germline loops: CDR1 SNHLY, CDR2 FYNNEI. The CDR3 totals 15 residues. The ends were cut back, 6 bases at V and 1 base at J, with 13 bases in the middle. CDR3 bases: TGTGCCAGCAGACTGGGACTTCGGAGCAATCAGCCCCAGCATTTT. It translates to CASRLGLRSNQPQHF.